The clone carrying this T cell receptor beta chain was seen repeatedly, ten times or more. Antigen unknown. The CDR3 regions of TCR beta were amplified from RNA transcripts. TCR CDR3 underwent first-round RT-PCR with the HTBI primer set. TCRdb recomputed calls from the multiplex PCR reads with MiXCR, one row per CDR3 protein. The repertoire includes 370,000 or so distinct CDR3 sequences, about 14% of them detected once, and roughly 20% sits in the top ten. These data originate in a study of T cells in Graves' hyperthyroidism and ophthalmopathy. Study results and limitations: In blood, most of the thyroid clonotypes expanded above 0.001 were also present. Stable hyperthyroidism was separated from ophthalmopathy by a model based on 13 V-J features.

The CDR3 loop spans 15 amino acids. V gave up 0 bases and J gave up 8 bases; unmatched junction bases: 5. Germline V lookup: CDR1 LNHNV, CDR2 YYDKDF (reference sequence). The sequenced material came from blood. V gene TRBV15 combines with J gene TRBJ1-4, with 8 positions matching TRBD1. The receptor was isolated from a man between 25 and 39 years old with Graves' hyperthyroidism that later progressed to Graves' ophthalmopathy. CDR3 sequence (DNA): TGTGCCACCAGCAGAGATCAGGGGGCAGGAGAAAAACTGTTTTTT. Translating gives CATSRDQGAGEKLFF.